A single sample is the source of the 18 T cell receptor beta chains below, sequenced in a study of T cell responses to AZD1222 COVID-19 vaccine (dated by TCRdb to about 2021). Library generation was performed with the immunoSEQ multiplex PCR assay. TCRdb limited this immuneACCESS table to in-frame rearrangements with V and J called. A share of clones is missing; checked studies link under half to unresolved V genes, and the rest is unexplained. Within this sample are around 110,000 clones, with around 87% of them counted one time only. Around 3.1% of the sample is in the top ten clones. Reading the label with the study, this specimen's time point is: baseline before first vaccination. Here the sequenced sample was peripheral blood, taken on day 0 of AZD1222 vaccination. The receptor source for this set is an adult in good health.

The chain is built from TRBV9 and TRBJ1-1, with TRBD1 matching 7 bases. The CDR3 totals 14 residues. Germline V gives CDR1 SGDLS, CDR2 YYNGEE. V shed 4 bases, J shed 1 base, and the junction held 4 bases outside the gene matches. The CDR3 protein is CASSPRDRNTEAFF. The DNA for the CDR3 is TGTGCCAGCAGCCCACGGGACAGGAACACTGAAGCTTTCTTT.

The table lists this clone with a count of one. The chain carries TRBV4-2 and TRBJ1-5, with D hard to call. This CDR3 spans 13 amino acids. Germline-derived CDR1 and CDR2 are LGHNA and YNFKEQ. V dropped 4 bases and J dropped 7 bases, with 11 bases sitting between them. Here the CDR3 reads CASSPTSTQPQHF. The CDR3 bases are TGTGCCAGCAGCCCAACGTCAACCCAGCCCCAGCATTTT.

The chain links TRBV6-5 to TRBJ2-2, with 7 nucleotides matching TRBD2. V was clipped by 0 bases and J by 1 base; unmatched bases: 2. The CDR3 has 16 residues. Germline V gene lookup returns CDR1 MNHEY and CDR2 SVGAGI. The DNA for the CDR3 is TGTGCCAGCAGTTACTCGGGACTACGGAACACCGGGGAGCTGTTTTTT. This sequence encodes CASSYSGLRNTGELFF.

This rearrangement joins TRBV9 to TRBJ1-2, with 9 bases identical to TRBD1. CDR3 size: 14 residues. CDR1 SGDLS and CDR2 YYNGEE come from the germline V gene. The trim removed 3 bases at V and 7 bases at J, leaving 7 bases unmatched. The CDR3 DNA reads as TGTGCCAGCAGCGGAGACCACAGGGGGCCTGGCTACACCTTC. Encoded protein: CASSGDHRGPGYTF.

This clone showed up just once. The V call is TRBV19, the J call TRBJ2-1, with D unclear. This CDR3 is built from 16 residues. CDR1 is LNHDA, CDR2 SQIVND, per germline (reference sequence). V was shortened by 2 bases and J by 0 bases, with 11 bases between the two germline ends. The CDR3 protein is CASSILYAGSYNEQFF. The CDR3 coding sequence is TGTGCCAGTAGTATATTATATGCTGGCTCCTACAATGAGCAGTTCTTC.

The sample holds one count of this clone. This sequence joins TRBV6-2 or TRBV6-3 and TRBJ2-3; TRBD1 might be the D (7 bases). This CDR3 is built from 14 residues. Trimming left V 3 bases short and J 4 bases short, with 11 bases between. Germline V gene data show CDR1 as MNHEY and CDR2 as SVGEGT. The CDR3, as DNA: TGTGCCAGCAGTTATCAGGGGGGTCCAGATACGCAGTATTTT. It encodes CASSYQGGPDTQYF.

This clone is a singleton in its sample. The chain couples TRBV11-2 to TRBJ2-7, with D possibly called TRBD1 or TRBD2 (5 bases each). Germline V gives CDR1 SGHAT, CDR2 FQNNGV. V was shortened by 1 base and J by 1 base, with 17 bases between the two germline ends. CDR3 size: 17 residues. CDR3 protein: CASSLVYYRGPSYEQYF. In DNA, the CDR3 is TGTGCCAGCAGCTTAGTGTACTATCGGGGCCCTTCCTACGAGCAGTACTTC.

The CDR3 loop is CASSLFEGAGSPLHF. The CDR3 coding sequence is TGTGCCAGTAGTCTGTTCGAGGGGGCAGGATCACCCCTCCACTTT. V is TRBV19 and J is TRBJ1-6, with 7 bases identical to TRBD1. Germline CDR1 LNHDA, CDR2 SQIVND (reference sequence). The length of the CDR3 is 15 residues. Trimming took 5 bases from V and 10 from J; bases not matched to a gene: 11. Drawing the rest from reference TRBV19 and TRBJ1-6, the complete variable domain is DGGITQSPKYLFRKEGQNVTLSCEQNLNHDAMYWYRQDPGQGLRLIYYSQIVNDFQKGDIAEGYSVSREKKESFPLTVTSAQKNPTAFYLCASSLFEGAGSPLHFGNGTRLTVT.

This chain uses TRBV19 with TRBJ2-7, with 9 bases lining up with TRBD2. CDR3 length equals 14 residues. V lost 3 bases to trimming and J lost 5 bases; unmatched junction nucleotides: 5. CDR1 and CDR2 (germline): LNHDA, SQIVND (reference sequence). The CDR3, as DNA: TGTGCCAGTAGTATTCGGCTAGCGGGGAACGAGCAGTACTTC. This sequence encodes CASSIRLAGNEQYF.

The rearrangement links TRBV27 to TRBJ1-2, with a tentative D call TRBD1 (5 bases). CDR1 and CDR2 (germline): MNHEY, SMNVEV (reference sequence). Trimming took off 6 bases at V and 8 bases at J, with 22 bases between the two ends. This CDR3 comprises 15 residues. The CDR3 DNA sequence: TGTGCCAGCAGCTTCCGGGACGACGACTATCGGGGCTACACCTTC. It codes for CASSFRDDDYRGYTF.

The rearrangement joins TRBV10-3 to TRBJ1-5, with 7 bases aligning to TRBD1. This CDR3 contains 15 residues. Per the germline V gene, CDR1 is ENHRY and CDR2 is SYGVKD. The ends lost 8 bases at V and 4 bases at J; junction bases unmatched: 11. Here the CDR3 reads CAISPGGLGNQPQHF. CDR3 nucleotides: TGTGCCATCTCCCCAGGGGGGTTAGGAAATCAGCCCCAGCATTTT.

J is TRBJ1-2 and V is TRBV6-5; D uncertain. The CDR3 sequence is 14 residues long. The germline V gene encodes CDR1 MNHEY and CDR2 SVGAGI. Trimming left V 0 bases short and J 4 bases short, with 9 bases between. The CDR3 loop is CASSYSGGPYGYTF. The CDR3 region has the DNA TGTGCCAGCAGTTACTCTGGAGGGCCCTATGGCTACACCTTC.

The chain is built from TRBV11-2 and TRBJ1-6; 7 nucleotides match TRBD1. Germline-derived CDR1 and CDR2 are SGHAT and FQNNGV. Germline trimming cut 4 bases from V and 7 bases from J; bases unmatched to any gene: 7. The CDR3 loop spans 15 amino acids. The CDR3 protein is CASSSGTALNSPLHF. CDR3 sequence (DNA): TGTGCCAGCAGCTCCGGGACAGCGCTCAATTCACCCCTCCACTTT.

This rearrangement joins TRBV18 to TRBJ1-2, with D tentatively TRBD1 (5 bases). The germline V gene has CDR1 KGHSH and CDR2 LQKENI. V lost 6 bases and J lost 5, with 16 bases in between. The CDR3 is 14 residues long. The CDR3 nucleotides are TGTGCCAGCTCCCCCGGGGGAAACCTATATGGCTACACCTTC. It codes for CASSPGGNLYGYTF.

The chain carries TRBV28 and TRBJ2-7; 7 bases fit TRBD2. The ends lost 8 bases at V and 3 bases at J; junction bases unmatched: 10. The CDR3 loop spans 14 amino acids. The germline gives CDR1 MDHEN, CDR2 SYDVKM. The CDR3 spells CASFSRGDFYEQYF. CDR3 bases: TGTGCCAGCTTTTCCCGGGGGGACTTCTACGAGCAGTACTTC.

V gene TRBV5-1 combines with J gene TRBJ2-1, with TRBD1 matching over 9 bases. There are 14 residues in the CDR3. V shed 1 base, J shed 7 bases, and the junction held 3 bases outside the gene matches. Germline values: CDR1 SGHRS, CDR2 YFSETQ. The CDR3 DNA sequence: TGCGCCAGCAGCTTGTGGGGGACAGGGAATGAGCAGTTCTTC. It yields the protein CASSLWGTGNEQFF.

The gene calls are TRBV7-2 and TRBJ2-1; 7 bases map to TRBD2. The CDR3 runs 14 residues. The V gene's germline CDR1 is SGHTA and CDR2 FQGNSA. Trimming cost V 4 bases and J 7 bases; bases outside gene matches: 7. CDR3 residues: CASSSPLRGNEQFF. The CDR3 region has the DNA TGTGCCAGCAGCTCCCCTTTGCGGGGGAATGAGCAGTTCTTC.

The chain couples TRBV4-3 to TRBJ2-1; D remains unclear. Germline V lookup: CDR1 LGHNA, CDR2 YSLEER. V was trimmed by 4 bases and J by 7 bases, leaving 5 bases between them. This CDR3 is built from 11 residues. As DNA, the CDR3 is TGCGCCAGCAGCCTAAGGAATGAGCAGTTCTTC. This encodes CASSLRNEQFF.